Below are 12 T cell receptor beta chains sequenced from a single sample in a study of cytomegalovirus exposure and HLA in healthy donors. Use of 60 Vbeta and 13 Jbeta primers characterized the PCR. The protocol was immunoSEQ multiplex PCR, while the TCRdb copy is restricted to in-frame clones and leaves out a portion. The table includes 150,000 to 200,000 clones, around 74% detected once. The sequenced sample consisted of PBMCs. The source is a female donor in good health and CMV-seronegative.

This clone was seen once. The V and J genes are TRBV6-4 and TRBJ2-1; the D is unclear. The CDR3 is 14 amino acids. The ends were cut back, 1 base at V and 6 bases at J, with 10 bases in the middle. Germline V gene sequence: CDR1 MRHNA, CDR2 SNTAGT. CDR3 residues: CASSDFEESNEQFF. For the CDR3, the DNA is TGTGCCAGCAGTGACTTTGAGGAGAGCAATGAGCAGTTCTTC.

This CDR3 reads CASSPGQGAAYNEQFF. The CDR3 DNA sequence: TGTGCCAGCAGCCCCGGACAGGGGGCGGCGTACAATGAGCAGTTCTTC. The rearrangement links TRBV7-9 to TRBJ2-1; 11 nucleotides align to TRBD1. CDR3 length: 16 amino acids. From germline, CDR1 is SEHNR and CDR2 FQNEAQ (reference sequence). With V trimmed by 5 bases and J by 4 bases, 7 bases remained unmatched.

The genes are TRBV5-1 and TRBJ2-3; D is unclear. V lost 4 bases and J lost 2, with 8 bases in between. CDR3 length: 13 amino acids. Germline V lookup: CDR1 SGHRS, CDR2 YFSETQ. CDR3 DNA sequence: TGCGCCAGCAGCCCCTTACTCACAGATACGCAGTATTTT. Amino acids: CASSPLLTDTQYF.

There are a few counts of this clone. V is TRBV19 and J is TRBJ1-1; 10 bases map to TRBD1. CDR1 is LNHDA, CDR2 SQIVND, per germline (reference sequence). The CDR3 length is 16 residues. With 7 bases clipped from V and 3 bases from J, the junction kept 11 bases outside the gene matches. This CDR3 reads CASMGQGRRLDTEAFF. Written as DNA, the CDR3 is TGTGCCAGTATGGGACAGGGGAGAAGGCTCGACACTGAAGCTTTCTTT.

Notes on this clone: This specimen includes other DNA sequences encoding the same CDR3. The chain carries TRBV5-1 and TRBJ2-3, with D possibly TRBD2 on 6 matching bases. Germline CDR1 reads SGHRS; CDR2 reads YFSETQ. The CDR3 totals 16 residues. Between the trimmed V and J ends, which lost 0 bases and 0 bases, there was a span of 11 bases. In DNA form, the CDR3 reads TGCGCCAGCAGCTTGGGCGGCGGGGCTAGCACAGATACGCAGTATTTT. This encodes CASSLGGGASTDTQYF. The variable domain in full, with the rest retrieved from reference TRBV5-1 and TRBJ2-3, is KAGVTQTPRYLIKTRGQQVTLSCSPISGHRSVSWYQQTPGQGLQFLFEYFSETQRNKGNFPGRFSGRQFSNSRSEMNVSTLELGDSALYLCASSLGGGASTDTQYFGPGTRLTVL.

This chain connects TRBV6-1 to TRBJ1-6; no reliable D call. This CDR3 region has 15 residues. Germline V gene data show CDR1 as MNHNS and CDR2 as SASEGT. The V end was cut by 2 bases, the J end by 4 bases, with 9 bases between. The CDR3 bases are TGTGCCAGCAGTGAATCGGCAGGTTATAATTCACCCCTCCACTTT. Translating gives CASSESAGYNSPLHF.

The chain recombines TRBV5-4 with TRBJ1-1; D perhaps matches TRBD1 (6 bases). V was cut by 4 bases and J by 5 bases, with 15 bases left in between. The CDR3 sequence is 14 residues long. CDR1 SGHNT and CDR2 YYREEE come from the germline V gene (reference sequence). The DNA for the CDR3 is TGTGCCAGCAGCCTCGAGGGGGGGAGGACTGAAGCTTTCTTT. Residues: CASSLEGGRTEAFF.

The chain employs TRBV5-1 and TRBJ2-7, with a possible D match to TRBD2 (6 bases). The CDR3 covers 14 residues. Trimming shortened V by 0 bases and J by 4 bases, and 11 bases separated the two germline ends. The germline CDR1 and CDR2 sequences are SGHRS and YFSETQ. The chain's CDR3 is CASSLALSGYEQYF. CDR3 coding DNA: TGCGCCAGCAGCTTGGCTCTTAGCGGATACGAGCAGTACTTC.

CDR3 DNA sequence: TGTGCCTGGAGTGAGGGGACATACAATGAGCAGTTCTTC. Protein sequence: CAWSEGTYNEQFF. This chain joins TRBV30 and TRBJ2-1, with a tentative D call TRBD1 (6 bases). The CDR3 covers 13 residues. The ends were cut back, 1 base at V and 4 bases at J, with 8 bases in the middle. The V gene's germline CDR1 is GTSNPN and CDR2 SVGIG (reference sequence).

CDR3 amino acids: CSVGSQGAPNEQFF. The DNA of the CDR3 is TGCAGCGTTGGTTCCCAGGGGGCACCCAATGAGCAGTTCTTC. The genes are TRBV29-1 and TRBJ2-1, with 8 bases fitting TRBD1. CDR1 and CDR2 (germline): SQVTM, ANQGSEA. The CDR3 is 14 amino acids. V was pared by 4 bases and J by 6 bases, with 8 bases of the junction left unmatched.

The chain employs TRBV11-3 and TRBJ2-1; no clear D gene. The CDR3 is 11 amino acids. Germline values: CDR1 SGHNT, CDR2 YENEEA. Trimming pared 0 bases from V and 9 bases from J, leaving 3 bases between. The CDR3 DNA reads TGTGCCAGCAGCTTAGATAGTGAGCAGTTCTTC. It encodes CASSLDSEQFF.

CDR3 sequence reads: CAWSGRQEEKLFF. The CDR3 DNA reads as TGTGCCTGGAGTGGCCGACAGGAGGAAAAACTGTTTTTT. The genes are TRBV30 and TRBJ1-4; a possible D gene is TRBD1 (6 bases). This CDR3 contains 13 residues. With 1 base removed from V and 8 bases from J, the gap between germline ends came to 11 bases. Germline V lookup: CDR1 GTSNPN, CDR2 SVGIG (reference sequence).